A selection of T cell receptor beta chains follows, all from one sample in a study of cytomegalovirus exposure and HLA in healthy donors. The method was immunoSEQ multiplex PCR; TCRdb's version includes in-frame clones alone and lacks a portion of them. The sample includes fewer than 200,000 clones, 70% to 85% of them seen just once. Sequencing input: PBMCs. The source is a man between 35 and 55 years old in good health and CMV-seropositive. The CDR3 runs from the conserved cysteine through the conserved F or W. A D gene is named only where the DNA matches it firmly. The size field is filled for only some rows; it gives once, few, many or a size class.

d_call | clone_size | j_call | v_call | cdr3_nt | cdr3_aa
- | - | TRBJ2-7 | TRBV4-1 | TGCGCCAGCCGAACCATCCCGACTAGCTACGAGCAGTACTTC | CASRTIPTSYEQYF
- | - | TRBJ2-7 | TRBV5-6 | TGTGCCAGCAGCCCCCCCCCTCCGGACAAACCGAATACGCCCTACGAGCAGTACTTC | CASSPPPPDKPNTPYEQYF
- | - | TRBJ1-1 | TRBV28 | TGTGCCAGCAGGGGACAGAACACTGAAGCTTTCTTT | CASRGQNTEAFF
TRBD2 | few | TRBJ2-1 | TRBV2 | TGTGCCAGTTCTGGACTAGCCTACAATGAGCAGTTCTTC | CASSGLAYNEQFF
TRBD1 | - | TRBJ1-5 | TRBV27 | TGTGCCAGCAGCTATACAGGGGACAATCAGCCCCAGCATTTT | CASSYTGDNQPQHF
- | few | TRBJ1-5 | TRBV7-2 | TGTGCCAGCAGCTTTGGACAGTATAGCAATCAGCCCCAGCATTTT | CASSFGQYSNQPQHF
TRBD1 | - | TRBJ1-4 | TRBV5-1 | TGCGCCAGCAGCACAGGGGATGCTAATGAAAAACTGTTTTTT | CASSTGDANEKLFF
- | - | TRBJ2-1 | TRBV6-1 | TGTGCCAGCAGTGAAAGGAGGGATGAGCAGTTCTTC | CASSERRDEQFF
TRBD1 | few | TRBJ2-7 | TRBV4-1 | TGCGCCAGCAGCCAAGCCGCGACAGGGGTTTCCTACGAGCAGTACTTC | CASSQAATGVSYEQYF
- | - | TRBJ2-3 | TRBV28 | TGTGCCAGCATCTCCGGACAAACTAGCACAGATACGCAGTATTTT | CASISGQTSTDTQYF
- | - | TRBJ1-3 | TRBV18 | TGTGCCAGCTCACCGGGCAACTCTGGAAACACCATATATTTT | CASSPGNSGNTIYF
TRBD1 | - | TRBJ1-5 | TRBV2 | TGTGCCAGCAGCTCGACAGGGACGGGCCAGCCCCAGCATTTT | CASSSTGTGQPQHF
- | few | TRBJ1-1 | TRBV7-3 | TGTGCCAGCAGCCCCCAATCGGGGACTGAAGCTTTCTTT | CASSPQSGTEAFF
TRBD1 | - | TRBJ1-1 | TRBV6-1 | TGTGCCAGCAGTAGGGACAGGGTGGACACTGAAGCTTTCTTT | CASSRDRVDTEAFF
TRBD1 | - | TRBJ2-7 | TRBV6-1 | TGTGCCAGCACCACCCCAGGGGGCCCCTACGAGCAGTACTTC | CASTTPGGPYEQYF
- | - | TRBJ1-2 | TRBV5-6 | TGTGCCAGCAGCTTGGCCGAGAGCGCCTATGGCTACACCTTC | CASSLAESAYGYTF
- | - | TRBJ2-2 | TRBV18 | TGTGCCAGCTCACCACGGAAAGAGGGGAACACCGGGGAGCTGTTTTTT | CASSPRKEGNTGELFF
TRBD2 | few | TRBJ2-7 | TRBV7-6 | TGTGCCAGCAGCAGGACTAGCGGGGGGCTCCGGGACGAGCAGTACTTC | CASSRTSGGLRDEQYF
TRBD1 | - | TRBJ2-1 | TRBV6-1 | TGTGCCAGCAGTACCCCACAGGGGCCGGAGCAGTTCTTC | CASSTPQGPEQFF
TRBD2 | few | TRBJ2-7 | TRBV27 | TGTGCCAGCAGTACACCGGCGGGGGGCGATTACGAGCAGTACTTC | CASSTPAGGDYEQYF
- | - | TRBJ1-6 | TRBV7-2 | TGTGCCAGCAGCTTATGGGGGCAGGGGAATTCACCCCTCCACTTT | CASSLWGQGNSPLHF
TRBD1 | - | TRBJ1-2 | TRBV6-1 | TGTGCCAGCAGCAGAGAGACAGGGGGCAGCGGCTACACCTTC | CASSRETGGSGYTF
TRBD2 | once | TRBJ2-7 | TRBV2 | TGTGCCAGCAGTGGGACTAGCGGGGGCTTCTCCTACGAGCAGTACTTC | CASSGTSGGFSYEQYF
- | - | TRBJ2-7 | TRBV7-9 | TGTGCCAGCAGCTCCAACAGGGCCTCCTACGAGCAGTACTTC | CASSSNRASYEQYF
- | - | TRBJ2-7 | TRBV5-8 | TGTGCCAGCAGCCCGCAGATCTACGAGCAGTACTTC | CASSPQIYEQYF
TRBD1 | - | TRBJ1-6 | TRBV7-9 | TGTGCCAGCAGCCCGACAGGGGGAGATAATTCACCCCTCCACTTT | CASSPTGGDNSPLHF
TRBD1 | - | TRBJ1-1 | TRBV5-1 | TGCGCCAGCAGCACACAGGGGGCCGCCACTGAAGCTTTCTTT | CASSTQGAATEAFF
- | - | TRBJ1-5 | TRBV28 | TGTGCCAGCAGTTCCGCATCAGAGGGCCTGGGCAATCAGCCCCAGCATTTT | CASSSASEGLGNQPQHF
TRBD1 | - | TRBJ1-5 | TRBV27 | TGTGCCAGCAGGCCACTCTCCCGGACAGGCCTCGATCAGCCCCAGCATTTT | CASRPLSRTGLDQPQHF
- | - | TRBJ2-1 | TRBV2 | TGTGCCAGCAGTGAACAGGGTAGCCGGGGGAATGAGCAGTTCTTC | CASSEQGSRGNEQFF
TRBD1 | - | TRBJ2-1 | TRBV30 | TGTGCCTGGAGTGTGAAAGGGGGCGCGGGCCCTGGATGGACCATTAACAATGAGCAGTTCTTC | CAWSVKGGAGPGWTINNEQFF
TRBD1 | - | TRBJ1-5 | TRBV27 | TGTGCCAGCAGCGAACGAATCCCGGGACAGGGATTGTATAGCAATCAGCCCCAGCATTTT | CASSERIPGQGLYSNQPQHF
- | medium-sized | TRBJ1-1 | TRBV6-1 | TGTGCCAGCAGTAAGGAAACAGGGCACACTGAAGCTTTCTTT | CASSKETGHTEAFF
- | - | TRBJ1-4 | TRBV28 | TGTGCCAGCAGTGTGAAGGGGGAAAAACTGTTTTTT | CASSVKGEKLFF
TRBD2 | - | TRBJ2-7 | TRBV18 | TGTGCCAGCTCACGGACTAGCGGGGCGACCTACGAGCAGTACTTC | CASSRTSGATYEQYF
- | - | TRBJ1-2 | TRBV19 | TGTGCCAGTAGCCCGGGACACCGAGGAAATGGCTACACCTTC | CASSPGHRGNGYTF
TRBD1 | once | TRBJ1-1 | TRBV7-8 | TGTGCCAGCAGCTTGAGGGGGCGGGTGATAACTGAAGCTTTCTTT | CASSLRGRVITEAFF
- | - | TRBJ1-1 | TRBV28 | TGTGCCAGCAACCCGGGGGGGACTGAAGCTTTCTTT | CASNPGGTEAFF
TRBD2 | - | TRBJ2-3 | TRBV2 | TGTGCCAGCAGTGTGGGCAGCGGGTTAGCGGGAGTCCATACGCAGTATTTT | CASSVGSGLAGVHTQYF
- | - | TRBJ2-7 | TRBV7-6 | TGTGCCAGCAGCCCCGACTCCGCCCTGTGGAGGGAGCAGTACTTC | CASSPDSALWREQYF
- | - | TRBJ2-1 | TRBV27 | TGTGCCAGCAGTCCGCCTCCTAGAAATGAGCAGTTCTTC | CASSPPPRNEQFF
- | - | TRBJ2-2 | TRBV6-1 | TGTGCCAGCAGTTATTACAAAAACACCGGGGAGCTGTTTTTT | CASSYYKNTGELFF
TRBD2 | - | TRBJ2-3 | TRBV4-1 | TGCGCCAGCAGCCCGCTGACTAGCGGGAGGCCCACAGATACGCAGTATTTT | CASSPLTSGRPTDTQYF
TRBD1 | - | TRBJ1-5 | TRBV15 | TGTGCCACCAGCAGGGTACCTCAGGGGGCTGGGAATCAGCCCCAGCATTTT | CATSRVPQGAGNQPQHF
TRBD1 | once | TRBJ2-1 | TRBV19 | TGTGCCAGTAGTATGGCGACGGGACAGACCTACAATGAGCAGTTCTTC | CASSMATGQTYNEQFF
- | - | TRBJ2-2 | TRBV6-5 | TGTGCCAGCAGGGGGACATACCGTTTTTTCGGGGAGCTGTTTTTT | CASRGTYRFFGELFF
TRBD2 | few | TRBJ2-3 | TRBV5-1 | TGCGCCAGCAGTTCTAGCGGGGGGCCAGATACGCAGTATTTT | CASSSSGGPDTQYF
TRBD2 | - | TRBJ2-7 | TRBV6-4 | TGTGCCAGCAGCGAGGGACTAGCGGGATCAGATCCCTACGAGCAGTACTTC | CASSEGLAGSDPYEQYF
TRBD1 | once | TRBJ1-1 | TRBV5-1 | TGCGCCAGCAGCTTGTTAGGGACAGAGAACACTGAAGCTTTCTTT | CASSLLGTENTEAFF
TRBD2 | - | TRBJ2-3 | TRBV6-4 | TGTGCCAGCAGTGACCCGACTAGCGGGAGAGTCACAGATACGCAGTATTTT | CASSDPTSGRVTDTQYF
- | - | TRBJ1-2 | TRBV6-6 | TGTGCCAGCAGTGCCACAGGGCGCGGCTACACCTTC | CASSATGRGYTF
TRBD2 | - | TRBJ2-7 | TRBV6-1 | TGTGCCAGCAGTGGACTAGCGGGGACTTTATTTGGCTACGAGCAGTACTTC | CASSGLAGTLFGYEQYF
TRBD2 | - | TRBJ2-7 | TRBV7-8 | TGTGCCAGCAGCCCCTGGGAGGGGATTCGCGAGCAGTACTTC | CASSPWEGIREQYF